The next 31 T cell receptor beta chains were all read from a single sample in a study of OX40 agonist ivuxolimab in advanced cancers. Data came from immunoSEQ multiplex PCR; TCRdb stores just in-frame clones and leaves some out. The sample has roughly 50,000 clones, about 80% seen once. Sequencing was performed on CD4+ or CD8+ T cells sorted from blood, taken in a trial of the OX40 agonist ivuxolimab. Every receptor here comes from an adult with an advanced solid tumor such as melanoma, head and neck, liver or kidney cancer.

This chain connects TRBV4-1 to TRBJ2-5; the match to TRBD1 covers 9 bases. V was pared by 2 bases and J by 1 base, with 2 bases of the junction left unmatched. Germline lookup yields CDR1 MGHRA and CDR2 YSYEKL. The CDR3 runs to 15 residues. The DNA for the CDR3 is TGCGCCAGCAGCCAACCGGGACAGGGCCAAGAGACCCAGTACTTC. Protein sequence: CASSQPGQGQETQYF.

The chain has TRBV9 and TRBJ2-1, with TRBD2 identical over 9 bases. The CDR3 is 14 residues long. J gave up 7 bases and V 2 bases, and 4 bases lay outside the gene matches. From germline, CDR1 is SGDLS and CDR2 YYNGEE. The CDR3 nucleotides are TGTGCCAGCAGCGTTACTAGCGGGTCTAATGAGCAGTTCTTC. Protein product: CASSVTSGSNEQFF.

The chain combines TRBV5-4 with TRBJ2-3; TRBD1 aligns across 7 bases. Trimming at V came to 4 bases and at J to 5 bases, leaving 4 bases not matched to a gene. CDR1 and CDR2 from the germline V gene are SGHNT and YYREEE (reference sequence). This CDR3 contains 13 residues. The CDR3 sequence is CASSQGVIDTQYF. The DNA for the CDR3 is TGTGCCAGCAGCCAGGGGGTAATAGATACGCAGTATTTT.

The chain uses TRBV25-1 and TRBJ2-7, with D perhaps being TRBD1 or TRBD2 (6 bases each). The CDR3 has 13 amino acids. With 2 bases removed from V and 7 bases from J, the gap between germline ends came to 12 bases. Germline lookup yields CDR1 MGHDK and CDR2 SYGVNS. The CDR3 spells CASSEGGAGEQYF. CDR3 bases: TGTGCCAGCAGTGAAGGGGGCGCGGGAGAGCAGTACTTC.

In this sample, this clone turned up a few times. The J gene is TRBJ2-2, the V gene TRBV7-2; D gene ambiguous. Trimming shortened V by 3 bases and J by 2 bases, and 7 bases separated the two germline ends. CDR1 is SGHTA and CDR2 is FQGNSA in the germline V gene. This CDR3 is built from 14 residues. The CDR3 nucleotides read TGTGCCAGCAGCTTGAACAGTAACACCGGGGAGCTGTTTTTT. It specifies CASSLNSNTGELFF.

The chain couples TRBV5-1 to TRBJ1-6, with 11 bases matching TRBD1. The CDR3 runs 15 residues. CDR1 and CDR2 (germline): SGHRS, YFSETQ. Trimming removed 0 bases from V and 7 bases from J; junction bases left unmatched: 0. CDR3 nucleotide sequence: TGCGCCAGCAGCTTGGGGGACAGGGGGAATTCACCCCTCCACTTT. Translating gives CASSLGDRGNSPLHF.

V is TRBV7-2 and J is TRBJ1-5, with D possibly matching TRBD1 (5 bases). The germline CDR1 and CDR2 sequences are SGHTA and FQGNSA. The CDR3 spans 15 residues. Trimming cost V 3 bases and J 3 bases, with 12 bases left between them. In DNA, the CDR3 is TGTGCCAGCAGCTTGGGGAGACAGTACAATCAGCCCCAGCATTTT. Encoded protein: CASSLGRQYNQPQHF.

The gene calls are TRBV11-3 and TRBJ2-1, with 7 bases matching TRBD1. Germline values: CDR1 SGHNT, CDR2 YENEEA. Unmatched junction bases numbered 9, after V lost 5 bases and J lost 2 bases. This CDR3 has 16 residues. As DNA, the CDR3 is TGTGCCAGCAGCCACCGGGACAGCGTAGCCTACAATGAGCAGTTCTTC. Protein: CASSHRDSVAYNEQFF.

This clone has a handful of counts. J is TRBJ2-2 and V is TRBV2, with D tentatively TRBD1 or TRBD2 (6 bases each). With 7 bases removed from V and 7 bases from J, the gap between germline ends came to 22 bases. CDR3 length equals 16 residues. Per the germline V gene, CDR1 is SNHLY and CDR2 is FYNNEI. The CDR3 sequence: CASIQGGSGLDGELFF. The CDR3 nucleotides are TGTGCCAGCATACAGGGAGGATCTGGGTTAGACGGGGAGCTGTTTTTT. Filled out from reference TRBV2 and TRBJ2-2, the complete variable domain reads EPEVTQTPSHQVTQMGQEVILRCVPISNHLYFYWYRQILGQKVEFLVSFYNNEISEKSEIFDDQFSVERPDGSNFTLKIRSTKLEDSAMYFCASIQGGSGLDGELFFGEGSRLTVL.

The chain joins TRBV28 to TRBJ1-5; D is unresolved. V was shortened by 5 bases and J by 2 bases, with 4 bases between the two germline ends. This CDR3 is 12 amino acids long. Germline V lookup: CDR1 MDHEN, CDR2 SYDVKM. Here the CDR3 reads CASSPRNQPQHF. The CDR3 coding sequence is TGTGCCAGCAGTCCTCGCAATCAGCCCCAGCATTTT.

V gene TRBV5-4 combines with J gene TRBJ2-7, with 8 nucleotides matching TRBD1. The CDR3 totals 15 residues. V lost 4 bases and J lost 6; bases outside the gene matches: 12. Germline CDR1 reads SGHNT; CDR2 reads YYREEE (reference sequence). CDR3 nucleotide sequence: TGTGCCAGCAGCGAGGAGGGCAGGGGGCTTACCGAGCAGTACTTC. This gives the protein CASSEEGRGLTEQYF. Complete variable domain (other parts from reference TRBV5-4 and TRBJ2-7): ETGVTQSPTHLIKTRGQQVTLRCSSQSGHNTVSWYQQALGQGPQFIFQYYREEENGRGNFPPRFSGLQFPNYSSELNVNALELDDSALYLCASSEEGRGLTEQYFGPGTRLTVT.

The CDR3 sequence: CASSFLGEGVTDTQYF. Here the CDR3 DNA reads TGTGCCAGCAGTTTTCTCGGGGAGGGCGTAACAGATACGCAGTATTTT. V usage is TRBV6-6 and J usage is TRBJ2-3; TRBD2 agrees at 7 bases. The CDR3 extends over 16 amino acids. After removal of 4 bases from V and 3 bases from J, the junction contained 10 bases not matched to a gene. Per the germline V gene, CDR1 is MNHNY and CDR2 is SVGAGI (reference sequence).

The V gene is TRBV6-1, the J gene TRBJ2-7; 7 positions agree with TRBD1. The CDR3 is made up of 15 amino acids. V gave up 0 bases and J gave up 3 bases; unmatched junction bases: 5. In germline, CDR1 is MNHNS, CDR2 SASEGT. CDR3 nucleotides: TGTGCCAGCAGTGAAGCGGGGACAGACTTCTACGAGCAGTACTTC. Amino acids: CASSEAGTDFYEQYF.

The CDR3 DNA sequence: TGTGCCAGCAGCAAAGTCTCAGATCCTAAGTACGAGCAGTACTTC. Residues: CASSKVSDPKYEQYF. J is TRBJ2-7 and V is TRBV21-1. TRBV21-1 is described as a pseudogene. This CDR3 contains 15 residues.

The genes are TRBV5-1 and TRBJ2-7; D ambiguous. The germline V gene has CDR1 SGHRS and CDR2 YFSETQ. V gave up 4 bases and J gave up 4 bases, with 21 bases separating them. This CDR3 has 16 amino acids. This CDR3 is CASSPGPTPTLYEQYF. The CDR3 DNA reads TGCGCCAGCAGCCCAGGCCCGACGCCCACCCTATACGAGCAGTACTTC.

The chain is built from TRBV9 and TRBJ2-1; 9 nucleotides agree with TRBD2. Germline CDR1 is SGDLS and CDR2 is YYNGEE. The CDR3 has 16 amino acids. The junction had 11 bases not matched to a gene; V was cut back by 3 bases and J by 7 bases. Here the CDR3 DNA reads TGTGCCAGCAGCGAGCCGCTGGCTAGCGGGAAAAATGAGCAGTTCTTC. Its translation: CASSEPLASGKNEQFF.

The chain has TRBV4-3 and TRBJ2-7; 7 bases agree with TRBD1. CDR1 and CDR2 from the germline V gene are LGHNA and YSLEER. The junction had 3 bases not matched to a gene; V was cut back by 2 bases and J by 2 bases. The CDR3 is 14 amino acids. CDR3 coding DNA: TGCGCCAGCAGCCAATACGACAGGGCCTACGAGCAGTACTTC. Protein sequence: CASSQYDRAYEQYF.

This clone was counted a few times. This rearrangement joins TRBV5-6 to TRBJ1-4; 8 positions agree with TRBD1. After removal of 4 bases from V and 0 bases from J, the junction contained 5 bases not matched to a gene. This CDR3 region has 16 residues. The germline gives CDR1 SGHDT, CDR2 YYEEEE. CDR3: CASSDTGGATNEKLFF. In nucleotides, the CDR3 is TGTGCCAGCAGCGACACAGGGGGAGCAACTAATGAAAAACTGTTTTTT.

The chain joins TRBV10-2 to TRBJ1-1, with D hard to call. CDR3 length equals 14 residues. Trimming left V 2 bases short and J 0 bases short, with 7 bases between. The germline V gene has CDR1 WSHSY and CDR2 SAAADI. CDR3 sequence reads: CASSEGQLNTEAFF. In nucleotides, the CDR3 is TGCGCCAGCAGTGAGGGTCAGCTGAACACTGAAGCTTTCTTT.

This clone was found a few times. The rearrangement joins TRBV18 to TRBJ1-2; D call uncertain. This CDR3 has 14 amino acids. CDR1 is KGHSH, CDR2 LQKENI, per germline. Trimming pared 6 bases from V and 7 bases from J, leaving 18 bases between. CDR3 bases: TGTGCCAGCTCCCGGGCCACCGAGGGCTCTGGCTACACCTTC. It is translated as CASSRATEGSGYTF.

The V and J genes are TRBV11-2 and TRBJ2-1, with 7 bases fitting TRBD2. CDR1 and CDR2 (germline): SGHAT, FQNNGV. This CDR3 region has 15 residues. The V gene end was trimmed by 6 bases and the J gene end by 9 bases; junction bases not matched to a gene: 14. The CDR3 sequence is CASRYASGIFSEQFF. The CDR3 region has the DNA TGTGCCAGCAGGTATGCGAGCGGGATATTTAGTGAGCAGTTCTTC.

V gene TRBV5-1 combines with J gene TRBJ2-5; unclear D gene. This CDR3 is 13 amino acids long. V lost 0 bases and J lost 3, with 6 bases in between. The germline CDR1 and CDR2 sequences are SGHRS and YFSETQ. In DNA form, the CDR3 reads TGCGCCAGCAGCTTGGGGGCTAAAGAGACCCAGTACTTC. Protein product: CASSLGAKETQYF.

This chain links TRBV7-8 with TRBJ2-5; a weak D match, TRBD1 (5 bases). This CDR3 is 15 amino acids long. The germline V and J ends were trimmed by 5 bases and 5 bases, with 18 bases remaining between them. Germline CDR1 reads SGHVS; CDR2 reads FQNEAQ. CDR3 sequence (DNA): TGTGCCAGCAGCCGGCGTTCCAGGGTAGGGGAGACCCAGTACTTC. It codes for CASSRRSRVGETQYF.

The gene calls are TRBV5-1 and TRBJ2-7; 13 nucleotides match TRBD2. V lost 4 bases, J lost 2 bases, and 6 bases stayed unmatched. CDR1 SGHRS and CDR2 YFSETQ come from the germline V gene. The CDR3 sequence is 16 residues long. CDR3 loop: CASSVLAGGAPYEQYF. For the CDR3, the DNA is TGCGCCAGCAGCGTACTAGCGGGAGGGGCGCCCTACGAGCAGTACTTC.

The rearrangement joins TRBV5-1 to TRBJ2-7; 8 bases agree with TRBD1. The CDR3 totals 19 residues. V trimming: 0 bases; J trimming: 4 bases; junction bases outside the gene matches: 18. In germline, CDR1 is SGHRS, CDR2 YFSETQ. The CDR3 nucleotides are TGCGCCAGCAGCTTGGCCGCACTGGGACAGGCTACGGGATGGTACGAGCAGTACTTC. It yields the protein CASSLAALGQATGWYEQYF.

The chain has TRBV11-3 and TRBJ1-2, with TRBD1 matching 7 bases. The V gene's germline CDR1 is SGHNT and CDR2 YENEEA. Trimming removed 5 bases from V and 7 bases from J; junction bases left unmatched: 7. This CDR3 comprises 13 residues. The CDR3 reads CASSPQGGGGYTF. CDR3 nucleotides: TGTGCCAGCAGCCCTCAGGGGGGAGGTGGCTACACCTTC.

This clone was found a few times. This rearrangement joins TRBV18 to TRBJ1-1; TRBD1 might be the D (6 bases). This CDR3 is 13 amino acids long. Deletions cut 1 base from V and 10 bases from J, with 13 bases between. From germline, CDR1 is KGHSH and CDR2 LQKENI. The CDR3 spells CASSPQGGSGAFF. Here the CDR3 DNA reads TGTGCCAGCTCACCACAGGGGGGAAGTGGAGCTTTCTTT.

The V and J genes are TRBV18 and TRBJ2-7; the match to TRBD1 covers 10 bases. Per germline, CDR1 KGHSH and CDR2 LQKENI. The CDR3 is 15 amino acids. Trimming took 2 bases from V and 4 from J; bases not matched to a gene: 5. CDR3 amino acids: CASSPEGQGLYEQYF. In DNA form, the CDR3 reads TGTGCCAGCTCACCAGAGGGACAGGGGTTATACGAGCAGTACTTC.

This clone came up a few times. The rearrangement links TRBV4-1 to TRBJ2-7; D might be TRBD2 (6 bases). Looked up from germline, CDR1 is MGHRA and CDR2 is YSYEKL. CDR3 length: 14 amino acids. The ends were cut back, 4 bases at V and 0 bases at J, with 10 bases in the middle. The CDR3 coding sequence is TGCGCCAGCAGCCCGGGACTCACCTCCTACGAGCAGTACTTC. As protein: CASSPGLTSYEQYF.

V is TRBV6-6 and J is TRBJ1-3, with TRBD1 identical over 8 bases. The junction had 2 bases not matched to a gene; V was cut back by 0 bases and J by 4 bases. Per the germline V gene, CDR1 is MNHNY and CDR2 is SVGAGI (reference sequence). The CDR3 has 15 residues. As DNA, the CDR3 is TGTGCCAGCAGTTACTCGAGGGACAGGGGAAACACCATATATTTT. It encodes CASSYSRDRGNTIYF.

This chain connects TRBV7-9 to TRBJ2-1; 10 positions match TRBD1. Germline-derived CDR1 and CDR2 are SEHNR and FQNEAQ (reference sequence). After removal of 2 bases from V and 13 bases from J, the junction contained 11 bases not matched to a gene. The CDR3 loop spans 15 amino acids. The CDR3 loop is CASSLSTGGALTQFF. In nucleotides, the CDR3 is TGTGCCAGCAGCTTATCGACAGGGGGCGCTCTTACCCAGTTCTTC. The full variable domain, with the rest looked up from reference TRBV7-9 and TRBJ2-1, is DTGVSQNPRHKITKRGQNVTFRCDPISEHNRLYWYRQTLGQGPEFLTYFQNEAQLEKSRLLSDRFSAERPKGSFSTLEIQRTEQGDSAMYLCASSLSTGGALTQFFGPGTRLTVL.